The 24 T cell receptor beta chains below all came from one sample that was sequenced in a study of blood T cell repertoires in COVID-19. Sequencing used immunoSEQ multiplex PCR; TCRdb keeps in-frame clones, though not all of them. The table includes 150,000 to 200,000 clones, roughly 90% detected once. Specimen: peripheral blood. All receptors come from a man in his fifties with acute or convalescent COVID-19.

This chain links TRBV6-2 or TRBV6-3 with TRBJ2-3; 9 nucleotides agree with TRBD2. The germline gives CDR1 MNHEY, CDR2 SVGEGT. V shed 0 bases and J 4 bases; nucleotides not matched to a gene: 17. This CDR3 is 20 amino acids long. DNA of the CDR3: TGTGCCAGCAGTTACTCCCCCGGGACTAGCTCCCGGTTTGTCTCAGATACGCAGTATTTT. Translated, it gives CASSYSPGTSSRFVSDTQYF.

This chain uses TRBV19 with TRBJ2-3; 9 nucleotides line up with TRBD2. Germline loops: CDR1 LNHDA, CDR2 SQIVND (reference sequence). V was pared by 5 bases and J by 5 bases, with 8 bases of the junction left unmatched. The CDR3 extends over 15 amino acids. Here the CDR3 DNA reads TGTGCCAGTAGTCCCAGCGGGAGGTTGGGAGATACGCAGTATTTT. The encoded protein is CASSPSGRLGDTQYF.

The rearrangement links TRBV7-6 to TRBJ2-7, with D maybe TRBD1 (6 bases). The V gene lost 7 bases and the J gene lost 1 base, with 17 bases spanning the gap. This CDR3 spans 15 amino acids. CDR1 SGHVS and CDR2 FNYEAQ come from the germline V gene. CDR3 residues: CASTQGQQGSYEQYV. The CDR3 DNA follows: TGTGCCAGCACCCAGGGGCAACAGGGTTCCTACGAGCAGTACGTC.

The genes are TRBV9 and TRBJ1-2, with a weak D call TRBD1 (6 bases). V was pared by 0 bases and J by 6 bases, with 12 bases between. Germline CDR1 and CDR2: SGDLS and YYNGEE. This CDR3 contains 14 residues. The CDR3 sequence: CASSVGGGGDGYTF. In DNA, the CDR3 is TGTGCCAGCAGCGTAGGAGGGGGGGGCGATGGCTACACCTTC.

This chain connects TRBV6-5 to TRBJ1-3, with 7 bases aligning to TRBD1. Per germline, CDR1 MNHEY and CDR2 SVGAGI. The trim removed 2 bases at V and 0 bases at J, leaving 1 base unmatched. This CDR3 contains 15 residues. CDR3 residues: CASSYGDSSGNTIYF. CDR3 nucleotides: TGTGCCAGCAGTTACGGGGACAGCTCTGGAAACACCATATATTTT.

The DNA for the CDR3 is TGTGCCAGCAGCTTAGGGACAGGGGAAGAGACCCAGTACTTC. Translated: CASSLGTGEETQYF. J is TRBJ2-5 and V is TRBV7-9, with TRBD1 identical over 9 bases. Germline-derived CDR1 and CDR2 are SEHNR and FQNEAQ (reference sequence). There are 14 residues in the CDR3. With V trimmed by 1 base and J by 3 bases, 0 bases remained unmatched.

The V call is TRBV7-8, the J call TRBJ2-7; TRBD1 matches 8 bases. The CDR3 has 14 amino acids. V trimming: 6 bases; J trimming: 2 bases; junction bases outside the gene matches: 6. The V gene's germline CDR1 is SGHVS and CDR2 FQNEAQ. The DNA of the CDR3 is TGTGCCAGCAGAACCGGACAGGGAGCCTACGAGCAGTACTTC. Translated, it gives CASRTGQGAYEQYF.

The chain is built from TRBV14 and TRBJ1-1; unclear D gene. Trimming shortened V by 4 bases and J by 1 base, and 7 bases separated the two germline ends. Germline lookup yields CDR1 SGHDN and CDR2 FVKESK. The CDR3 length is 13 residues. Here the CDR3 DNA reads TGTGCCAGCAGCCCGACAAGGAACACTGAAGCTTTCTTT. Its protein is CASSPTRNTEAFF.

The chain joins TRBV7-3 to TRBJ2-5; 8 positions agree with TRBD1. V trimming: 5 bases; J trimming: 5 bases; junction bases outside the gene matches: 10. Germline CDR1 reads SGHTA; CDR2 reads FQGTGA. The CDR3 has 15 residues. This chain's CDR3 is CASSPGQANRETQYF. In DNA, the CDR3 is TGTGCCAGCAGCCCGGGACAGGCCAACAGGGAGACCCAGTACTTC.

The chain is built from TRBV2 and TRBJ1-1, with TRBD1 matching over 7 bases. The CDR3 runs to 17 residues. Germline V gene data show CDR1 as SNHLY and CDR2 as FYNNEI. Losses at the gene ends were 8 bases for V and 0 bases for J; bases not matched to a gene: 15. In nucleotides, the CDR3 is TGTGCCAGCGACGAAGGGGGCCAGGGACCGATGAACACTGAAGCTTTCTTT. Translation gives CASDEGGQGPMNTEAFF.

The rearrangement uses TRBV5-6 and TRBJ2-7; possible D gene TRBD2, 5 bases. Germline V CDR1 and CDR2: SGHDT, YYEEEE. Trimming left V 1 base short and J 7 bases short, with 12 bases between. CDR3 length: 13 residues. CDR3 protein: CASSLLGRGEQYV. Written as DNA, the CDR3 is TGTGCCAGCAGCTTGCTAGGCCGCGGGGAGCAGTACGTC.

This sequence joins TRBV21-1 and TRBJ2-7; the DNA was not compared with TRBD2, the D call given in the table. TRBV21-1 is recorded as a pseudogene. The CDR3 extends over 13 amino acids. CDR3 in DNA: TGTGCCAGCAGCGTGGGACTAGCTTACGAGCAGTACGTC. Translated: CASSVGLAYEQYV.

This chain links TRBV7-9 with TRBJ2-5, with 10 bases that match TRBD2. The trim removed 6 bases at V and 5 bases at J, leaving 15 bases unmatched. The CDR3 spans 17 residues. CDR1 SEHNR and CDR2 FQNEAQ come from the germline V gene (reference sequence). The DNA for the CDR3 is TGTGCCAGCAGGATGGGCGATACTAGCGGGAATCGTGAGACCCAGTACTTC. Translated: CASRMGDTSGNRETQYF.

CDR3 nucleotides: TGTGCCAGCAGCGGGACACAGGGGGCGGGTACGCAGTATTTT. Translated: CASSGTQGAGTQYF. J is TRBJ2-3 and V is TRBV7-2; TRBD1 matches at 9 bases. Per germline, CDR1 SGHTA and CDR2 FQGNSA. Unmatched junction bases numbered 8, after V lost 5 bases and J lost 8 bases. CDR3 length: 14 residues.

This chain connects TRBV11-2 to TRBJ1-1; D gene uncertain. V was pared by 3 bases and J by 4 bases, with 12 bases between. Germline-derived CDR1 and CDR2 are SGHAT and FQNNGV. This CDR3 has 14 residues. CDR3 in amino acids: CASSLPRVGTEAFF. The CDR3 region has the DNA TGTGCCAGCAGCTTGCCGAGGGTCGGCACTGAAGCTTTCTTT.

Here the CDR3 DNA reads TGTGCCAGCAGTTTACGTTGGCAGGGGGCCTCCTACAATGAGCAGTTCTTC. Amino acid sequence: CASSLRWQGASYNEQFF. The genes are TRBV27 and TRBJ2-1, with 8 bases aligning to TRBD1. Looked up from germline, CDR1 is MNHEY and CDR2 is SMNVEV (reference sequence). The CDR3 has 17 residues. V trimming: 2 bases; J trimming: 0 bases; junction bases outside the gene matches: 6.

This chain joins TRBV5-1 and TRBJ2-3, with 11 bases aligning to TRBD2. Germline lookup yields CDR1 SGHRS and CDR2 YFSETQ. The CDR3 is 17 amino acids. Trimming removed 3 bases from V and 0 bases from J; junction bases left unmatched: 6. As DNA, the CDR3 is TGCGCCAGCAGCTCCCTTTCTAGCGGGAGGAGCACAGATACGCAGTATTTT. Its translation is CASSSLSSGRSTDTQYF.

The chain couples TRBV7-9 to TRBJ2-3; 9 bases are a match to TRBD1. The CDR3 totals 15 residues. Germline loops: CDR1 SEHNR, CDR2 FQNEAQ (reference sequence). V lost 6 bases and J lost 3; bases outside the gene matches: 7. The CDR3 bases are TGTGCCAGCAGAACCCGACAGGGGGGAACAGATACGCAGTATTTT. It encodes CASRTRQGGTDTQYF.

This chain connects TRBV15 to TRBJ1-1, with a possible D match to TRBD1 (5 bases). V dropped 0 bases and J dropped 3 bases, with 14 bases sitting between them. The CDR3 runs 16 residues. Looked up from germline, CDR1 is LNHNV and CDR2 is YYDKDF (reference sequence). CDR3 nucleotide sequence: TGTGCCACCAGCAGAGATCCCCCACAGGTGTACACTGAAGCTTTCTTT. Translating gives CATSRDPPQVYTEAFF.

The CDR3 is CASSVETGETQYF. In nucleotides, the CDR3 is TGTGCCAGCAGCGTAGAAACAGGGGAGACCCAGTACTTC. J is TRBJ2-5 and V is TRBV9, with TRBD1 as a possible D gene (6 bases). This CDR3 spans 13 amino acids. Germline V lookup: CDR1 SGDLS, CDR2 YYNGEE. Trimming left V 0 bases short and J 5 bases short, with 8 bases between.

The genes are TRBV27 and TRBJ2-6; tentatively, D is TRBD1 (6 bases). Trimming removed 4 bases at V and 3 bases at J, with 10 bases between. The length of the CDR3 is 15 residues. Germline CDR1 reads MNHEY; CDR2 reads SMNVEV (reference sequence). The DNA of the CDR3 is TGTGCCAGCAGTTGGACAGTTTTTGGGGCCAACGTCCTGACTTTC. It translates to CASSWTVFGANVLTF.

The CDR3 loop is CASSPHRDRGRSGNTIYF. The CDR3 region has the DNA TGTGCCAGCAGCCCACACCGGGACAGGGGGCGAAGTGGAAACACCATATATTTT. J is TRBJ1-3 and V is TRBV5-4; 12 nucleotides align to TRBD1. V lost 4 bases, J lost 3 bases, and 11 bases stayed unmatched. The CDR3 has 18 residues. CDR1 and CDR2 (germline): SGHNT, YYREEE (reference sequence).

Only a few counts were recorded for this clone. This chain links TRBV3-1 (or the pseudogene TRBV3-2) with TRBJ1-5; D may be TRBD1 (5 bases). CDR3 length: 13 amino acids. V lost 0 bases and J 5 bases, leaving 5 bases between the germline ends. The germline V gene encodes CDR1 LGHDT and CDR2 YNNKEL (reference sequence). The CDR3 sequence is CASSQDRDQPQHF. The CDR3 DNA reads as TGTGCCAGCAGCCAAGACAGGGATCAGCCCCAGCATTTT.

The chain employs TRBV27 and TRBJ2-7; maybe TRBD1 (6 bases). CDR1 and CDR2 (germline): MNHEY, SMNVEV (reference sequence). With 3 bases removed from V and 1 base from J, the gap between germline ends came to 7 bases. The CDR3 is made up of 13 amino acids. This CDR3 reads CASSLGASYEQYV. CDR3 in DNA: TGTGCCAGCAGTTTGGGGGCTTCCTACGAGCAGTACGTC.